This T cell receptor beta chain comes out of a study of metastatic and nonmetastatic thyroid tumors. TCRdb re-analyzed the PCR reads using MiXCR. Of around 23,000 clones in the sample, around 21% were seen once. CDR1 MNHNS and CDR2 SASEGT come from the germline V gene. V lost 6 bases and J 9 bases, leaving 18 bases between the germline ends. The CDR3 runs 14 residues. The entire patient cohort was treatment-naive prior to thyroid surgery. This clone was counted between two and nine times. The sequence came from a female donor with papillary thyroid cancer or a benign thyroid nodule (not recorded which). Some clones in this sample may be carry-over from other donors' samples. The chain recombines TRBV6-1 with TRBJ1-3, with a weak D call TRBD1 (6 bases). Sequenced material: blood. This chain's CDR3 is CASSRTGPEGTIYF. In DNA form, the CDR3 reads TGTGCCAGCAGCCGCACAGGGCCAGAGGGCACCATATATTTT.